This T cell receptor (beta chain) comes out of a study of blood T cell repertoires in COVID-19. Study context: Sources were T cells, B-cell-depleted T cells, or PBMCs; the material itself was cDNA or gDNA.

Original methodology: By means of reference gene primer amplification, nucleated cell counts were estimated. Libraries were prepared by immunoSEQ multiplex PCR; TCRdb keeps only in-frame clonotypes and omits some of them. The D gene and trimming were derived from the DNA, and the V and J assignments and clone size from that table. The sample holds about 120,000 clones, 80% to 85% seen once. The CDR3 covers 16 residues. The junction had 10 bases not matched to a gene; V was cut back by 2 bases and J by 4 bases. Germline-derived CDR1 and CDR2 are SGHTA and FQGNSA. J is TRBJ2-7 and V is TRBV7-2; TRBD1 matches at 8 bases. Sequencing was carried out using PBMCs or T cells enriched from blood (not recorded which). This clonotype was obtained from a woman under 40 who had recovered from COVID-19. CDR3 region: CASSLPGTGSLYEQYF. As DNA, the CDR3 is TGTGCCAGCAGCTTACCTGGGACAGGTAGCCTTTACGAGCAGTACTTC.